This T cell receptor beta chain stems from a study of beta chain features in type 1 diabetes. Study-wide points: Shortening of TCRB CDR3s, moderate but significant, appeared in all four CD4+ subsets of Type 1 diabetes patients.

This clone was recorded a few times. Its antigen is undetermined. Sequencing targeted expressed TCRB transcripts, as all isolated RNA had been reverse transcribed. This table comes from immunoSEQ multiplex PCR, and its TCRdb copy is limited to in-frame clones, with some not included. The table shows over 650,000 clones, with around 15% occurring only once. CDR1 is KGHSH and CDR2 is LQKENI in the germline V gene. The V gene lost 2 bases and the J gene lost 8 bases, with 10 bases spanning the gap. The length of the CDR3 is 13 residues. The sequenced sample consisted of naive CD4+ T cells from blood. The TCR was taken from a man between 18 and 35 years old with type 1 diabetes. The chain combines TRBV18 with TRBJ2-1; no firm D call. The CDR3 spells CASSPGLVDEQFF. The DNA of the CDR3 is TGTGCCAGCTCACCAGGGCTAGTCGATGAGCAGTTCTTC.